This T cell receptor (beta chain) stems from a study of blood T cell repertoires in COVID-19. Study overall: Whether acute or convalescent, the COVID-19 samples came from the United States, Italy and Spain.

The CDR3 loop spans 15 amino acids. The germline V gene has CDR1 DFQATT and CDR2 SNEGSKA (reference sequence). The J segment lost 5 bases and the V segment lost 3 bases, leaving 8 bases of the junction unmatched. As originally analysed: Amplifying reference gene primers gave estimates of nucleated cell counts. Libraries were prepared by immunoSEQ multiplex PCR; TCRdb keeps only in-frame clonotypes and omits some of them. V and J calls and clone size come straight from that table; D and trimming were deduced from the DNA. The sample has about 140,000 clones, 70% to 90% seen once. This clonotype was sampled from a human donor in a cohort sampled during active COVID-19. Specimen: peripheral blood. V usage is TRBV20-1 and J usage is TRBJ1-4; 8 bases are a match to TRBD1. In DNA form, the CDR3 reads TGCAGTGCTAGTGATATCGGGACAGGAAATGAAAAACTGTTTTTT. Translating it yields CSASDIGTGNEKLFF.